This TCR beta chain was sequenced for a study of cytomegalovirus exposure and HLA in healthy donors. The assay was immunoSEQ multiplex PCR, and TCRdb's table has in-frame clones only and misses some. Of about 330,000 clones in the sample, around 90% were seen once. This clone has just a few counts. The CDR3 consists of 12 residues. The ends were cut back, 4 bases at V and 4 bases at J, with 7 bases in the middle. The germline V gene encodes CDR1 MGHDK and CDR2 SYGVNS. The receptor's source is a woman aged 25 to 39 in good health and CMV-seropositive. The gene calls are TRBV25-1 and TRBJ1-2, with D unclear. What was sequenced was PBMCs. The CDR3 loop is CASSGQLYGYTF. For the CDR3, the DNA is TGTGCCAGCAGTGGTCAGCTCTATGGCTACACCTTC.